These 16 T cell receptor beta chains came from one sample sequenced in a study of CD8 T cells in Susac syndrome. The authors reverse transcribed roughly 0.5 to 1 ug RNA with random hexamers. TCRdb fed the immunoSEQ multiplex PCR reads into MiXCR, producing one record per CDR3 protein. The data hold 350,000 to 550,000 distinct CDR3 sequences, with roughly 85% observed a single time. Sequenced input: CD8+ T cells from PBMCs. All receptors derive from a human donor with multiple sclerosis.

The genes are TRBV12-3 or TRBV12-4 and TRBJ2-2, with D unresolved. The CDR3 is made up of 13 amino acids. Trimming took 5 bases from V and 6 from J, leaving 10 bases between them. In nucleotides, the CDR3 is TGTGCCAGCAGTCTCACTCAGGCCGGGGAGCTGTTTTTT. Protein: CASSLTQAGELFF.

V gene TRBV13 combines with J gene TRBJ2-2; TRBD2 agrees at 13 bases. Germline CDR1 is PRHDT and CDR2 is FYEKMQ (reference sequence). The ends lost 6 bases at V and 3 bases at J; junction bases unmatched: 10. CDR3 size: 18 residues. CDR3 loop: CASSHPGLAGFDTGELFF. CDR3 bases: TGTGCCAGCAGTCATCCGGGACTAGCGGGATTTGACACCGGGGAGCTGTTTTTT. Combining the CDR3 with reference TRBV13 and TRBJ2-2 gives the whole variable domain AAGVIQSPRHLIKEKRETATLKCYPIPRHDTVYWYQQGPGQDPQFLISFYEKMQSDKGSIPDRFSAQQFSDYHSELNMSSLELGDSALYFCASSHPGLAGFDTGELFFGEGSRLTVL.

The chain uses TRBV30 and TRBJ1-1, with 10 bases aligning to TRBD1. The CDR3 covers 13 residues. Germline trimming cut 1 base from V and 12 bases from J; bases unmatched to any gene: 8. The germline V gene has CDR1 GTSNPN and CDR2 SVGIG (reference sequence). CDR3 amino acids: CAWSEGTGVSPFF. As DNA, the CDR3 is TGTGCCTGGAGTGAGGGGACAGGGGTTAGTCCTTTCTTT.

The rearrangement joins TRBV7-9 to TRBJ2-2; a weak D match, TRBD1 (6 bases). Trimming pared 1 base from V and 4 bases from J, leaving 19 bases between. CDR1 is SEHNR and CDR2 is FQNEAQ in the germline V gene (reference sequence). This CDR3 region has 18 residues. The DNA for the CDR3 is TGTGCCAGCAGCTTAGGTGCCTTTGGGACAAGAGGCACCGGGGAGCTGTTTTTT. Protein: CASSLGAFGTRGTGELFF.

V usage is TRBV6-5 and J usage is TRBJ2-1, with D tentatively TRBD1 or TRBD2 (5 bases each). This CDR3 comprises 15 residues. The V end lost 7 bases, the J end lost 5 bases, and 18 bases lay between the germline ends. Germline CDR1 is MNHEY and CDR2 is SVGAGI. The CDR3 coding sequence is TGTGCCAGCACTAACTCCCCGGGGCTTAACAATGAGCAGTTCTTC. Its translation is CASTNSPGLNNEQFF.

V is TRBV2 and J is TRBJ2-5, with D unclear. This CDR3 contains 13 residues. V dropped 1 base and J dropped 4 bases, with 7 bases sitting between them. Looked up from germline, CDR1 is SNHLY and CDR2 is FYNNEI. Here the CDR3 reads CASSEEGRETQYF. For the CDR3, the DNA is TGTGCCAGCAGTGAAGAGGGCCGAGAGACCCAGTACTTC.

The chain employs TRBV4-1 and TRBJ1-1; D possibly corresponds to TRBD1 (5 bases). Germline CDR1 is MGHRA and CDR2 is YSYEKL. CDR3 size: 13 residues. Trimming shortened V by 3 bases and J by 6 bases, and 11 bases separated the two germline ends. CDR3 nucleotide sequence: TGCGCCAGCAGCCAGCCGGGGGTCTCTGAAGCTTTCTTT. Translating gives CASSQPGVSEAFF.

The chain uses TRBV12-3 or TRBV12-4 and TRBJ1-1; unclear D gene. The V end was cut by 5 bases, the J end by 6 bases, with 4 bases between. The CDR3 runs 10 residues. The CDR3 loop is CASSTSEAFF. CDR3 nucleotides: TGTGCCAGCAGTACTTCTGAAGCTTTCTTT.

This chain connects TRBV6-5 to TRBJ2-5, with 12 bases that match TRBD1. With V trimmed by 0 bases and J by 3 bases, 2 bases remained unmatched. Per germline, CDR1 MNHEY and CDR2 SVGAGI. The CDR3 runs to 16 residues. This CDR3 reads CASSYSGQGAEETQYF. CDR3 bases: TGTGCCAGCAGTTACTCGGGACAGGGGGCGGAAGAGACCCAGTACTTC.

The rearrangement links TRBV7-2 to TRBJ2-3; 8 bases align to TRBD2. This CDR3 comprises 18 residues. J was trimmed by 3 bases and V by 1 base; bases with no gene match: 12. The germline V gene encodes CDR1 SGHTA and CDR2 FQGNSA. CDR3 in amino acids: CASSLDWGGGPSTDTQYF. The CDR3 DNA sequence: TGTGCCAGCAGCTTAGACTGGGGCGGGGGGCCGTCTACAGATACGCAGTATTTT.

The rearrangement uses TRBV13 and TRBJ1-1; 10 bases map to TRBD1. After removal of 2 bases from V and 10 bases from J, the junction contained 16 bases not matched to a gene. Germline CDR1 reads PRHDT; CDR2 reads FYEKMQ (reference sequence). This CDR3 spans 17 amino acids. The CDR3, as DNA: TGTGCCAGCAGCTTATGGGTACCATCGGACAGGGGGAAGGGAGCTTTCTTT. Translation gives CASSLWVPSDRGKGAFF.

The J gene is TRBJ2-3, the V gene TRBV3-1; D possibly corresponds to TRBD2 (6 bases). Germline-derived CDR1 and CDR2 are LGHDT and YNNKEL (reference sequence). The CDR3 covers 16 residues. V dropped 5 bases and J dropped 5 bases, with 20 bases sitting between them. The CDR3 DNA follows: TGTGCCAGCAGCTCGGCCCGGGACTGGAGTTTAGATACGCAGTATTTT. Amino acids: CASSSARDWSLDTQYF.

V usage is TRBV7-9 and J usage is TRBJ2-7; D uncertain. The CDR3 has 15 residues. Germline values: CDR1 SEHNR, CDR2 FQNEAQ (reference sequence). V was shortened by 0 bases and J by 2 bases, with 11 bases between the two germline ends. The CDR3 region is CASSLAVGGPYEQYF. Written as DNA, the CDR3 is TGTGCCAGCAGCTTAGCAGTCGGCGGCCCCTACGAGCAGTACTTC.

This clonotype occurred once. V and J are TRBV4-1 and TRBJ2-1; 7 nucleotides agree with TRBD1. The CDR3 contains 16 residues. V lost 5 bases, J lost 2 bases, and 9 bases stayed unmatched. Germline V gene sequence: CDR1 MGHRA, CDR2 YSYEKL. In nucleotides, the CDR3 is TGCGCCAGCAGCTTACCCGGGACAGTGCCCTACAATGAGCAGTTCTTC. Translation: CASSLPGTVPYNEQFF.

V and J are TRBV7-9 and TRBJ1-2; D is undetermined. V lost 5 bases to trimming and J lost 8 bases, with 15 bases between them. CDR1 is SEHNR and CDR2 is FQNEAQ in the germline V gene (reference sequence). This CDR3 has 13 amino acids. The CDR3, as DNA: TGTGCCAGCAGCCCGGGAGGCATCCAGGGCTACACCTTC. Protein product: CASSPGGIQGYTF. Together with reference TRBV7-9 and TRBJ1-2, the CDR3 gives the full variable domain: DTGVSQNPRHKITKRGQNVTFRCDPISEHNRLYWYRQTLGQGPEFLTYFQNEAQLEKSRLLSDRFSAERPKGSFSTLEIQRTEQGDSAMYLCASSPGGIQGYTFGSGTRLTVV.

The chain is built from TRBV5-6 and TRBJ2-1, with 7 bases fitting TRBD2. The V segment lost 4 bases and the J segment 8 bases; nucleotides outside the gene matches: 15. The germline CDR1 and CDR2 sequences are SGHDT and YYEEEE. CDR3 length: 16 amino acids. CDR3 amino acids: CASSGVWEGRIDEQFF. In DNA, the CDR3 is TGTGCCAGCAGCGGAGTATGGGAGGGCCGTATCGATGAGCAGTTCTTC.